The sequence of this T cell receptor beta chain was determined in a study of beta chain features in type 1 diabetes. On the study more broadly: Patients looked much like healthy donors when it came to age, gender and cell yields. Broader study findings: More deletions and fewer insertions at VDJ junctions were found in patients with type 1 diabetes. Shortening of TCRB CDR3s, moderate but significant, appeared in all four CD4+ subsets of Type 1 diabetes patients. Comparison showed that naive, central memory and Treg TCRB repertoires appeared more similar among patients than among healthy donors.

Every isolated RNA sample was fully reverse transcribed, so sequencing captured expressed TCRB transcripts. Here immunoSEQ multiplex PCR was the method, and the copy in TCRdb shows in-frame clones only, minus some. The table shows more than 300,000 clones, with roughly 12% occurring only once. The CDR3 sequence is 14 residues long. The germline gives CDR1 MNHEY, CDR2 SVGAGI. Trimming left V 0 bases short and J 11 bases short, with 13 bases between. Note on this clone: The target antigen is unknown.

The chain couples TRBV6-5 to TRBJ2-2; no definite D call. Sequenced: naive CD4+ T cells from blood. The receptor was isolated from a woman aged 18-29 years with type 1 diabetes. The CDR3 region has the DNA TGTGCCAGCAGTTACTCGGCCTTACGGAGCGAGCTGTTTTTT. Residues: CASSYSALRSELFF.